Following are 2 T cell receptor beta chains from one sample sequenced in a study of blood T cell repertoires in COVID-19. Sequencing used immunoSEQ multiplex PCR; TCRdb keeps in-frame clones, though not all of them. The sample includes roughly 100,000 clones, under 90% of them seen just once. Sequences were obtained from peripheral blood. These receptor sequences come from a man of 80 years or more with acute or convalescent COVID-19.

The rearrangement joins TRBV7-8 to TRBJ1-1; maybe TRBD1 (6 bases). This CDR3 spans 14 amino acids. Trimming stripped 4 bases from V and 5 bases from J, with 14 bases between. The germline V gene has CDR1 SGHVS and CDR2 FQNEAQ. CDR3 DNA sequence: TGTGCCAGCAGCTCGCAGGGGTTGAGGACTGAAGCTTTCTTT. It translates to CASSSQGLRTEAFF.

This clone was observed once. The V call is TRBV5-1, the J call TRBJ1-4; 7 positions match TRBD1. The CDR3 runs to 13 residues. Unmatched junction bases numbered 5, after V lost 4 bases and J lost 8 bases. Germline-derived CDR1 and CDR2 are SGHRS and YFSETQ. Here the CDR3 DNA reads TGCGCCAGCAGCGACCGACAGGGCGAAAAACTGTTTTTT. Translated, it gives CASSDRQGEKLFF.